The 16 T cell receptor beta chains presented below share a single source sample, sequenced in a study of blood T cell repertoires in COVID-19. The repertoire was sequenced with immunoSEQ multiplex PCR; TCRdb's copy has only in-frame clones and lacks some. This table has roughly 97,000 clones, approximately 88% appearing once. The sequenced sample consisted of peripheral blood. These receptors were collected from a man in his sixties with acute or convalescent COVID-19.

The chain carries TRBV5-1 and TRBJ1-1, with 8 bases identical to TRBD1. There are 13 residues in the CDR3. Germline V gene data show CDR1 as SGHRS and CDR2 as YFSETQ. After removal of 7 bases from V and 3 bases from J, the junction contained 5 bases not matched to a gene. The CDR3 DNA sequence: TGCGCCAGCGGTCCGACAGGGGACACTGAAGCTTTCTTT. This encodes CASGPTGDTEAFF.

The J gene is TRBJ1-5, the V gene TRBV6-1; D is unresolved. V was pared by 1 base and J by 0 bases, with 16 bases between. This CDR3 spans 18 amino acids. Germline assignment: CDR1 MNHNS and CDR2 SASEGT. CDR3 sequence: CASSEVRSETHSNQPQHF. The CDR3 bases are TGTGCCAGCAGTGAAGTAAGGTCTGAGACACATAGCAATCAGCCCCAGCATTTT.

This clone was picked up one time. The CDR3: CAWTSAEAFF. CDR3 nucleotides: TGTGCCTGGACTAGTGCTGAAGCTTTCTTT. The rearrangement uses TRBV30 and TRBJ1-1; D remains ambiguous. This CDR3 region has 10 residues. V lost 4 bases, J lost 6 bases, and 6 bases lay in between. CDR1 is GTSNPN and CDR2 is SVGIG in the germline V gene (reference sequence).

DNA of the CDR3: TGTGCCAGCAGCCGGGACAGGAATCAGCCCCAGCATTTT. This codes for CASSRDRNQPQHF. The gene calls are TRBV7-8 and TRBJ1-5; 8 bases are a match to TRBD1. CDR1 and CDR2 (germline): SGHVS, FQNEAQ. The V and J ends lost 5 bases and 4 bases, in that order; junction bases with no gene match: 1. The CDR3 runs to 13 residues.

The rearrangement links TRBV5-8 to TRBJ2-5, with D possibly TRBD2 on 5 matching bases. Per germline, CDR1 SGHTS and CDR2 YDEGEE. There are 14 residues in the CDR3. Between the trimmed V and J ends, which lost 1 base and 8 bases, there was a span of 15 bases. Written as DNA, the CDR3 is TGTGCCAGCAGCTTGATAAGACTTCGGGGTACCCAGTACTTC. Its translation is CASSLIRLRGTQYF.

J is TRBJ1-1 and V is TRBV5-6, with D hard to call. V was pared by 1 base and J by 3 bases, with 7 bases between. Germline CDR1 SGHDT, CDR2 YYEEEE. This CDR3 contains 13 residues. The CDR3 spells CASSLSRYTEAFF. CDR3 DNA sequence: TGTGCCAGCAGCTTGAGCCGTTACACTGAAGCTTTCTTT.

The chain is built from TRBV28 and TRBJ2-7, with 7 bases lining up with TRBD1. The CDR3 is 17 residues long. The V and J ends lost 6 bases and 0 bases, in that order; junction bases with no gene match: 14. CDR1 is MDHEN, CDR2 SYDVKM, per germline. The CDR3 sequence: CASSTWTGTSSSYEQYV. In DNA form, the CDR3 reads TGTGCCAGCAGCACTTGGACAGGCACCTCAAGCTCCTACGAGCAGTACGTC.

This clone was seen a few times. The genes are TRBV21-1 and TRBJ2-7; the D call TRBD2 from the table was never checked on the DNA. TRBV21-1 is deemed a pseudogene. The CDR3 runs 11 residues. DNA of the CDR3: TGTGCCGGCCTGGTGAGGAGCGAGCAGTACGTC. It translates to CAGLVRSEQYV.

This clone was recorded once. V usage is TRBV14 and J usage is TRBJ1-6; the D gene is possibly TRBD1 (5 bases). Per the germline V gene, CDR1 is SGHDN and CDR2 is FVKESK. The CDR3 totals 15 residues. Trimming left V 4 bases short and J 8 bases short, with 15 bases between. DNA for the CDR3: TGTGCCAGCAGCCCCCCCGGGACTCACGATTCACCCCTCCACTTT. As protein: CASSPPGTHDSPLHF.

The V and J genes are TRBV30 and TRBJ2-1, with unresolved D. Germline-derived CDR1 and CDR2 are GTSNPN and SVGIG (reference sequence). V was trimmed by 0 bases and J by 11 bases, leaving 8 bases between them. The CDR3 extends over 11 amino acids. This chain's CDR3 is CAWSVRLKQFF. CDR3 in DNA: TGTGCCTGGAGTGTAAGACTCAAGCAGTTCTTC.

The J gene is TRBJ1-2, the V gene TRBV7-2; the D gene is possibly TRBD1 (6 bases). The V gene lost 3 bases and the J gene lost 3 bases, with 11 bases spanning the gap. CDR3 length equals 14 residues. CDR1 is SGHTA and CDR2 is FQGNSA in the germline V gene. The CDR3 sequence is CASSFAQGDYGYTF. The CDR3 DNA sequence: TGTGCCAGCAGCTTCGCACAGGGTGACTATGGCTACACCTTC.

The rearrangement links TRBV19 to TRBJ1-5, with D unclear. The CDR3 totals 13 residues. Trimming stripped 3 bases from V and 2 bases from J, with 5 bases between. CDR1 and CDR2 from the germline V gene are LNHDA and SQIVND (reference sequence). CDR3 sequence (DNA): TGTGCCAGTAGTATCAGTGGCAATCAGCCCCAGCATTTT. This codes for CASSISGNQPQHF.

In this sample, this clone turned up once. This chain connects TRBV10-2 to TRBJ1-2; unclear D gene. With 4 bases removed from V and 6 bases from J, the gap between germline ends came to 12 bases. Germline lookup yields CDR1 WSHSY and CDR2 SAAADI. This CDR3 is 13 amino acids long. The CDR3 protein is CASSAIEGHGYTF. The CDR3 region has the DNA TGCGCCAGCAGTGCTATCGAGGGCCATGGCTACACCTTC.

The chain carries TRBV4-3 and TRBJ1-5; 7 bases line up with TRBD1. The CDR3 extends over 14 amino acids. Per the germline V gene, CDR1 is LGHNA and CDR2 is YSLEER. Unmatched junction bases numbered 4, after V lost 4 bases and J lost 4 bases. The CDR3 loop is CASSRTGGNQPQHF. The CDR3 nucleotides read TGCGCCAGCAGCCGGACAGGAGGGAATCAGCCCCAGCATTTT.

This rearrangement joins TRBV2 to TRBJ2-3, with TRBD2 matching 12 bases. The germline CDR1 and CDR2 sequences are SNHLY and FYNNEI. V lost 11 bases, J lost 5 bases, and 2 bases stayed unmatched. This CDR3 contains 12 residues. The CDR3 DNA reads as TGTGCCGGGGGACTAGCGGGAGATACGCAGTATTTT. This sequence encodes CAGGLAGDTQYF.

The rearrangement links TRBV10-3 to TRBJ2-1; D might be TRBD1 (5 bases). The germline V and J ends were trimmed by 3 bases and 2 bases, with 11 bases remaining between them. The CDR3 extends over 15 amino acids. Germline assignment: CDR1 ENHRY and CDR2 SYGVKD. In nucleotides, the CDR3 is TGTGCCATCAGTGATGTTAAGGGGCCCTACAATGAGCAGTTCTTC. Its translation: CAISDVKGPYNEQFF.